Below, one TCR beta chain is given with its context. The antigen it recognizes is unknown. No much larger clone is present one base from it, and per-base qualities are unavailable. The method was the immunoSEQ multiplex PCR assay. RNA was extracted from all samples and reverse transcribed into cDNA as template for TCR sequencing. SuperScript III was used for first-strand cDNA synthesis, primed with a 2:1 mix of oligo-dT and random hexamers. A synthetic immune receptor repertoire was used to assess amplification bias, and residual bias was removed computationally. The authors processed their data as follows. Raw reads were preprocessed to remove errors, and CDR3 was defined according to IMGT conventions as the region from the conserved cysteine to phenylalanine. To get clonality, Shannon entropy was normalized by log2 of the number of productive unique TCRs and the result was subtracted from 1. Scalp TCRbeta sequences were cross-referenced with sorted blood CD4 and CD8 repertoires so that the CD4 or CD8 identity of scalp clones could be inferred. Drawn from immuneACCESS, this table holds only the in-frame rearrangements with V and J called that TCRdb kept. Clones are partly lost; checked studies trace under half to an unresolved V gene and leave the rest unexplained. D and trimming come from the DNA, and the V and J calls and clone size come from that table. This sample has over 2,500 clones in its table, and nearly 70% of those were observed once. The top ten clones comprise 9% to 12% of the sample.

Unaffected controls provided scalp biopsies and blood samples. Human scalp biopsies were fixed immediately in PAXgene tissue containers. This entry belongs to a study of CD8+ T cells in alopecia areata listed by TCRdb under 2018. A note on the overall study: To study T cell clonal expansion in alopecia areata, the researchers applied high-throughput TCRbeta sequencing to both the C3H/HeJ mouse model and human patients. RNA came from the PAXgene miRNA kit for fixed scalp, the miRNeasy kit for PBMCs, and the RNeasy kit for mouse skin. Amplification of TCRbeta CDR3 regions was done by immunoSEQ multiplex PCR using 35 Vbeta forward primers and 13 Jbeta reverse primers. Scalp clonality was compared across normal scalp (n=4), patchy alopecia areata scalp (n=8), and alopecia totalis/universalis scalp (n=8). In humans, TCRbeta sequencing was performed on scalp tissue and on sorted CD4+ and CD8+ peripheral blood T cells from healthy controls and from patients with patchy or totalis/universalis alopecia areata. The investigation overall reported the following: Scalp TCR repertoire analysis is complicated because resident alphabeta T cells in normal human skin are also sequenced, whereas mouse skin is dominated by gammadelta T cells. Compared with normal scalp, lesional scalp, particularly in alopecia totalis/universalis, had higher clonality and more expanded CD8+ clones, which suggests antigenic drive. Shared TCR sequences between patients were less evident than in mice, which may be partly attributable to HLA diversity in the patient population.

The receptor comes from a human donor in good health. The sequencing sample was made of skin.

The encoded CDR3 is CASTQTGRTSPLHF. The nucleotide sequence is given as TGTGCCAGCACCCAGACCGGACGGACTTCACCCCTCCACTTT. Recombination joined TRBV6-5 with TRBJ1-6, with the D gene not clear enough to name. V is pared back by 7 bases and J by 9 bases, with 16 bases lying between the germline termini. The cysteine opens and the phenylalanine closes a CDR3 of 14 amino acids. The kept DNA is CDR3 alone, 42 bases in frame from the first base. CDR1 and CDR2, per the germline V gene, are MNHEY and SVGAGI.